This is a list of T cell receptor beta chains from one sample in a study of PD-L1 blockade in urothelial cancer. The table came from immunoSEQ multiplex PCR; TCRdb's copy has only in-frame clones and leaves some out. The sample shows around 29,000 clones, around 84% of them seen only once. The sample was PBMCs, taken around atezolizumab (anti-PD-L1) treatment. These receptors came from a man between 65 and 80 years old with urothelial cancer. CDR3s include the opening cysteine and the closing phenylalanine or tryptophan. The size of a clone is reported for some rows only, either as once, few or many, or as a class for expanded clones.

>TRBV6-6|-|TRBJ2-2
CASSYAPTRDTGELFF
>TRBV4-2|-|TRBJ2-1
CASSQGRLAGNEQFF
>TRBV7-6|-|TRBJ2-3
CASSLDPAGTSTDTQYF
>TRBV20-1|once|TRBJ2-1
CSATRANEQFF
>TRBV30|-|TRBJ2-6
CAWSRDIALPGANVLTF
>TRBV5-1|-|TRBJ2-7
CASSYGTGSNEQYF
>TRBV10-3|-|TRBJ2-1
CAISESKQPEQFF
>TRBV5-6|-|TRBJ1-5
CASSSSTDRGFAQPQHF
>TRBV11-3|-|TRBJ2-1
CASSLDTGAGYNEQFF
>TRBV27|-|TRBJ2-7
CASSDRGFYEQYF
>TRBV18|few|TRBJ2-6
CASSPNTLETGASGANVLTF
>TRBV6-1|-|TRBJ2-5
CASSRGSTKETQYF
>TRBV9|-|TRBJ1-2
CASSVARGSRGYTF
>TRBV5-1|-|TRBJ2-1
CASSLLAGASYNEQFF
>TRBV30|-|TRBJ1-6
CAWSVQGYNSPLHF
>TRBV7-2|-|TRBJ1-2
CASSPGTGGAGYTF
>TRBV5-1|-|TRBJ1-2
CASSTGQGNYGYTF
>TRBV7-2|-|TRBJ1-1
CASSTPGQNTEAFF
>TRBV9|-|TRBJ2-3
CASSVGTGGTDTQYF
>TRBV4-2|-|TRBJ2-5
CASSKTSGNQETQYF
>TRBV20-1|-|TRBJ2-1
CSVAGNNEQFF
>TRBV29-1|-|TRBJ1-1
CSTRRFVSGLETEAFF